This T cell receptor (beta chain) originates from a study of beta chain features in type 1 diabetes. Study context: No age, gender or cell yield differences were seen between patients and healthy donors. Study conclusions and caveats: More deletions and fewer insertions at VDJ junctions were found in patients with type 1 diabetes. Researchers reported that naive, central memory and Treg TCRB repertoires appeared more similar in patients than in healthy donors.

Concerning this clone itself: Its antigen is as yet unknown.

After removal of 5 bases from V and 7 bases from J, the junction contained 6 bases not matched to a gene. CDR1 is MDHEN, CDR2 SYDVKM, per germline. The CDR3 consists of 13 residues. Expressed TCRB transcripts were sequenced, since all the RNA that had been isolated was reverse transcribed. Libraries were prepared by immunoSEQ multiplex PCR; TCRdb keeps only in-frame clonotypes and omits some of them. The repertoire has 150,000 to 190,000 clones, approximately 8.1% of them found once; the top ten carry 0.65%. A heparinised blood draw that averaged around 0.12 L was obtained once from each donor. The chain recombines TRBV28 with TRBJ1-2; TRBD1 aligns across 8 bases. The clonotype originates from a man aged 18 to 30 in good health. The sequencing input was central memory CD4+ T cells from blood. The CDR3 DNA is TGTGCCAGCAGTCAACAGGGGGGGCCTGGCTACACCTTC. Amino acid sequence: CASSQQGGPGYTF.